These 19 T cell receptor beta chains came from one sample sequenced in a study of blood T cell repertoires in COVID-19 (dated by TCRdb to 2018 to 2021). Library preparation was by the immunoSEQ multiplex PCR assay. TCRdb provides this immuneACCESS table in a form limited to in-frame rearrangements. Some clones are lacking; in checked studies, under half of them reflect an unresolved V gene, and why the rest are absent is not known. The sample profile shows 200,000 to 250,000 clones; around 86% of them were found once. The leading ten clones occupy around 2.9% of the sample. The sequencing sample was made of peripheral blood. The receptors derive from a woman in her twenties or thirties who had recovered from COVID-19.

CDR3 region: CASSPPGQRQETQYF. The CDR3 DNA is TGTGCCAGCTCACCACCGGGACAGCGACAAGAGACCCAGTACTTC. V and J are TRBV18 and TRBJ2-5, with TRBD1 identical over 7 bases. This CDR3 is 15 amino acids long. V dropped 0 bases and J dropped 2; count of bases not matched to a gene: 3. Germline V gives CDR1 KGHSH, CDR2 LQKENI.

This sequence joins TRBV11-2 and TRBJ2-2, with 8 bases fitting TRBD1. V gave up 3 bases and J gave up 3 bases; unmatched junction bases: 6. Per germline, CDR1 SGHAT and CDR2 FQNNGV. The CDR3 is made up of 16 amino acids. This CDR3 is CASSLGNRGDTGELFF. CDR3 DNA sequence: TGTGCCAGCAGCTTGGGCAACAGGGGGGACACCGGGGAGCTGTTTTTT.

J is TRBJ1-1 and V is TRBV2, with 8 bases fitting TRBD1. Germline CDR1 SNHLY, CDR2 FYNNEI. The CDR3 is made up of 15 amino acids. V lost 6 bases, J lost 5 bases, and 11 bases stayed unmatched. The CDR3 loop is CASRDVSRGRTEAFF. Written as DNA, the CDR3 is TGTGCCAGCAGGGACGTGTCCAGGGGGCGAACTGAAGCTTTCTTT.

This rearrangement joins TRBV11-2 to TRBJ2-3; TRBD2 might be the D (5 bases). The CDR3 loop spans 15 amino acids. Germline V CDR1 and CDR2: SGHAT, FQNNGV. V lost 4 bases and J lost 0, with 11 bases in between. Here the CDR3 DNA reads TGTGCCAGCAGCTGGGAGCGGACTAGCACAGATACGCAGTATTTT. Protein sequence: CASSWERTSTDTQYF.

This chain links TRBV5-1 with TRBJ1-3, with TRBD1 identical over 7 bases. The CDR3 has 16 amino acids. V was pared by 4 bases and J by 3 bases, with 10 bases of the junction left unmatched. Germline values: CDR1 SGHRS, CDR2 YFSETQ. CDR3 nucleotides: TGCGCCAGCAGCCTTGGCTCACAGGGGAGTGGAAACACCATATATTTT. Translating it yields CASSLGSQGSGNTIYF. Complete variable domain (other parts from reference TRBV5-1 and TRBJ1-3): KAGVTQTPRYLIKTRGQQVTLSCSPISGHRSVSWYQQTPGQGLQFLFEYFSETQRNKGNFPGRFSGRQFSNSRSEMNVSTLELGDSALYLCASSLGSQGSGNTIYFGEGSWLTVV.

This clone was detected only once. This chain's CDR3 is CASSRLVGDLAYF. The CDR3 nucleotides are TGTGCCAGCAGCAGACTTGTAGGGGACTTGGCGTACTTC. This chain links TRBV2 with TRBJ2-7; TRBD2 is a possible D gene (6 bases). V lost 6 bases, J lost 12 bases, and 21 bases lay in between. Per germline, CDR1 SNHLY and CDR2 FYNNEI. The CDR3 totals 13 residues.

The chain has TRBV30 and TRBJ1-5, with 8 bases aligning to TRBD1. V shed 0 bases and J 7 bases; nucleotides not matched to a gene: 17. Germline lookup yields CDR1 GTSNPN and CDR2 SVGIG (reference sequence). The CDR3 contains 18 residues. The CDR3 region has the DNA TGTGCCTGGAGTGTGGGGGGGACAGGCTCCCGCATTGCACAGCCCCAGCATTTT. As protein: CAWSVGGTGSRIAQPQHF.

The genes are TRBV3-1 (or the pseudogene TRBV3-2) and TRBJ1-2, with 9 bases aligning to TRBD1. Germline CDR1 and CDR2: LGHDT and YNNKEL (reference sequence). J gave up 4 bases and V 0 bases, and 12 bases lay outside the gene matches. The CDR3 loop spans 18 amino acids. This CDR3 reads CASSQDPHPQGAIYGYTF. The CDR3 DNA reads as TGTGCCAGCAGCCAAGATCCACACCCACAGGGGGCTATCTATGGCTACACCTTC.

The rearrangement links TRBV7-3 to TRBJ2-1, with 7 bases that match TRBD2. The CDR3 spans 14 residues. Germline loops: CDR1 SGHTA, CDR2 FQGTGA. Trimming removed 2 bases from V and 6 bases from J; junction bases left unmatched: 4. CDR3: CASSLGRGSNEQFF. The CDR3 region has the DNA TGTGCCAGCAGCTTAGGGCGGGGGAGCAATGAGCAGTTCTTC.

This sequence joins TRBV14 and TRBJ1-2; no clear D. The CDR3 consists of 11 residues. In germline, CDR1 is SGHDN, CDR2 FVKESK. V was trimmed by 0 bases and J by 7 bases, leaving 3 bases between them. The CDR3: CASSQDRGYTF. CDR3 bases: TGTGCCAGCAGCCAAGATCGTGGCTACACCTTC.

The chain is built from TRBV9 and TRBJ1-2; possible D gene TRBD1, 6 bases. V lost 3 bases to trimming and J lost 3 bases, with 18 bases between them. CDR3 length: 16 residues. Germline V gene lookup returns CDR1 SGDLS and CDR2 YYNGEE. CDR3 sequence (DNA): TGTGCCAGCAGCGCAAACCCGGACAGTGCTTACTATGGCTACACCTTC. This encodes CASSANPDSAYYGYTF.

V and J are TRBV15 and TRBJ2-5; 8 bases match TRBD2. V lost 5 bases and J lost 5; bases outside the gene matches: 13. The V gene's germline CDR1 is LNHNV and CDR2 YYDKDF (reference sequence). The CDR3 extends over 16 amino acids. The CDR3, as DNA: TGTGCCACCAGCCGGCCGGGGGCGGGGGGCGTGGAGACCCAGTACTTC. Translating it yields CATSRPGAGGVETQYF.

The rearrangement links TRBV4-1 to TRBJ2-2; no clear D. CDR1 and CDR2 from the germline V gene are MGHRA and YSYEKL. The CDR3 is 13 residues long. V was cut by 8 bases and J by 1 base, with 8 bases left in between. CDR3 nucleotide sequence: TGCGCCAGCCATAGTAGGAACACCGGGGAGCTGTTTTTT. The encoded protein is CASHSRNTGELFF.

CDR3 region: CASSGDSINQPQHF. CDR3 bases: TGTGCCAGCTCGGGGGACAGTATCAATCAGCCCCAGCATTTT. This sequence joins TRBV18 and TRBJ1-5; 7 bases are shared with TRBD1. V shed 6 bases, J shed 3 bases, and the junction held 5 bases outside the gene matches. The V gene's germline CDR1 is KGHSH and CDR2 LQKENI. The CDR3 spans 14 residues.

The gene calls are TRBV18 and TRBJ2-7, with 7 nucleotides matching TRBD2. The CDR3 totals 16 residues. Germline trimming cut 3 bases from V and 2 bases from J; bases unmatched to any gene: 10. Germline lookup yields CDR1 KGHSH and CDR2 LQKENI. CDR3 region: CASSPPGLAEPYEQYF. The CDR3 DNA follows: TGTGCCAGCTCACCCCCTGGGCTAGCGGAACCCTACGAGCAGTACTTC.

The chain is built from TRBV2 and TRBJ2-5, with D unresolved. CDR1 is SNHLY, CDR2 FYNNEI, per germline. This CDR3 is 11 amino acids long. The V gene lost 6 bases and the J gene lost 4 bases, with 6 bases spanning the gap. The CDR3 sequence: CASRTLETQYF. CDR3 in DNA: TGTGCCAGCAGGACACTAGAGACCCAGTACTTC.

The chain joins TRBV10-2 to TRBJ2-7; possible D gene TRBD1, 6 bases. V lost 8 bases to trimming and J lost 2 bases, with 19 bases between them. Germline V gene lookup returns CDR1 WSHSY and CDR2 SAAADI. The CDR3 totals 15 residues. CDR3: CASRNPGHKPYEQYF. CDR3 nucleotide sequence: TGCGCCAGCCGGAACCCGGGACATAAGCCCTACGAGCAGTACTTC.

CDR3 sequence: CSVVLQGQGGNIQYF. For the CDR3, the DNA is TGCAGCGTTGTACTCCAGGGGCAGGGGGGAAACATTCAGTACTTC. The chain couples TRBV29-1 to TRBJ2-4; tentative D call: TRBD1 (7 bases). The CDR3 totals 15 residues. With 4 bases removed from V and 6 bases from J, the gap between germline ends came to 19 bases. Germline V gene sequence: CDR1 SQVTM, CDR2 ANQGSEA.

V and J are TRBV10-3 and TRBJ2-1; 10 bases align to TRBD1. V shed 8 bases, J shed 0 bases, and the junction held 7 bases outside the gene matches. CDR1 and CDR2 from the germline V gene are ENHRY and SYGVKD. CDR3 length: 16 amino acids. As DNA, the CDR3 is TGTGCCATCCGGGACAGGGGCTTCAGCTCCTACAATGAGCAGTTCTTC. It translates to CAIRDRGFSSYNEQFF.